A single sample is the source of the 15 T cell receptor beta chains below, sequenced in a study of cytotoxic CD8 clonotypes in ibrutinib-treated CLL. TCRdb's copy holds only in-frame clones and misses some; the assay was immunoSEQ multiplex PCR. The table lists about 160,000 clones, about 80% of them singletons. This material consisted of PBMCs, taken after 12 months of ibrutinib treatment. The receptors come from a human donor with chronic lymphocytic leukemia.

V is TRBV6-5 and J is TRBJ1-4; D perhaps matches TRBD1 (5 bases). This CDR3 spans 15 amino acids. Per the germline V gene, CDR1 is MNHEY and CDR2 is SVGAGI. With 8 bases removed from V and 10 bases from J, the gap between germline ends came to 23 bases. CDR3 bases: TGTGCCAGCGGACTGGGCGGGGCAGGGTTAGGAAAACTGTTTTTT. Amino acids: CASGLGGAGLGKLFF.

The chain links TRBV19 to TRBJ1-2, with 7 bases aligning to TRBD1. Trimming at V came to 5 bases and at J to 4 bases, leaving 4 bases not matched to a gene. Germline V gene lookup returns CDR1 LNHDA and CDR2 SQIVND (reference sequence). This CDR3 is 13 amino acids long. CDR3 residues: CASSPGQPYGYTF. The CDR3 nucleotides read TGTGCCAGTAGTCCGGGACAGCCCTATGGCTACACCTTC.

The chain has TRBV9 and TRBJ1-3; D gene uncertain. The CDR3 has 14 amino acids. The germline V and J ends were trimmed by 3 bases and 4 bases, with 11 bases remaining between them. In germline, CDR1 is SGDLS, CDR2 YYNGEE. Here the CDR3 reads CASSARTGGNTIYF. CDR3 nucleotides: TGTGCCAGCAGCGCCCGGACGGGGGGAAACACCATATATTTT. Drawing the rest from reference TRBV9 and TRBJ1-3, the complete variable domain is DSGVTQTPKHLITATGQRVTLRCSPRSGDLSVYWYQQSLDQGLQFLIQYYNGEERAKGNILERFSAQQFPDLHSELNLSSLELGDSALYFCASSARTGGNTIYFGEGSWLTVV.

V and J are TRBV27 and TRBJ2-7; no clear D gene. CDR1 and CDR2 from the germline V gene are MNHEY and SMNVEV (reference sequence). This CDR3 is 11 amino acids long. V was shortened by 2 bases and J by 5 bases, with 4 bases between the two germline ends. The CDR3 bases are TGTGCCAGCAGTTTAGGCCACGAGCAGTACTTC. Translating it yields CASSLGHEQYF.

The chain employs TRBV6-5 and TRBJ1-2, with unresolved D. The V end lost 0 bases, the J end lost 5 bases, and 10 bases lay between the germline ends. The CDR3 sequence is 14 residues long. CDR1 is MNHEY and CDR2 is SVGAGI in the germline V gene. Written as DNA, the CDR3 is TGTGCCAGCAGTTACTCCCCGATGTCATATGGCTACACCTTC. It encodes CASSYSPMSYGYTF.

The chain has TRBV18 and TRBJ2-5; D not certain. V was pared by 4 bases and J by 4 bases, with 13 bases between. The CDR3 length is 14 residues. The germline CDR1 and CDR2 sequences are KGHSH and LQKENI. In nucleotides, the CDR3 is TGTGCCAGCTCACAAATTGAACCCTCAGAGACCCAGTACTTC. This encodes CASSQIEPSETQYF.

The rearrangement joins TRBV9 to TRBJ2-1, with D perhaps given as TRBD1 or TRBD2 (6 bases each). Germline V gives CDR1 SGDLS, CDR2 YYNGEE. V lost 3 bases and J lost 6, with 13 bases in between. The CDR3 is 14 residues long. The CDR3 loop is CASSGGGSRNEQFF. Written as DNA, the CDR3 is TGTGCCAGCAGCGGAGGGGGGAGTCGCAATGAGCAGTTCTTC. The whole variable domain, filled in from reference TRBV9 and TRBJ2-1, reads DSGVTQTPKHLITATGQRVTLRCSPRSGDLSVYWYQQSLDQGLQFLIQYYNGEERAKGNILERFSAQQFPDLHSELNLSSLELGDSALYFCASSGGGSRNEQFFGPGTRLTVL.

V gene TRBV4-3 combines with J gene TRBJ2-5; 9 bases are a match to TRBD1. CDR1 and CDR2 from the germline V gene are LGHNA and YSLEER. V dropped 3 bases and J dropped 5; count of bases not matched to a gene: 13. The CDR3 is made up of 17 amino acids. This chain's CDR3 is CASSQRTGGRLEETQYF. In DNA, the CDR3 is TGCGCCAGCAGCCAGAGAACAGGGGGCAGGCTGGAGGAGACCCAGTACTTC.

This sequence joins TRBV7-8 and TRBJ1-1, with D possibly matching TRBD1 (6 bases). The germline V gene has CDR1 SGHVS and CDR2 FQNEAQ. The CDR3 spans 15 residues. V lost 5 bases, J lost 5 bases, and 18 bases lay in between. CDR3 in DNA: TGTGCCAGCAGCCCACTTAGGACAGTTTTGACTGAAGCTTTCTTT. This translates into CASSPLRTVLTEAFF.

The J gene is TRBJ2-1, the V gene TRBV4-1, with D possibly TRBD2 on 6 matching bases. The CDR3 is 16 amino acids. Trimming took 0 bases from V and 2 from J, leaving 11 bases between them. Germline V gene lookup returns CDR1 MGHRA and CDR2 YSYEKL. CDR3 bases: TGCGCCAGCAGCCAAGACCCTAGCGCTACCTACAATGAGCAGTTCTTC. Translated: CASSQDPSATYNEQFF.

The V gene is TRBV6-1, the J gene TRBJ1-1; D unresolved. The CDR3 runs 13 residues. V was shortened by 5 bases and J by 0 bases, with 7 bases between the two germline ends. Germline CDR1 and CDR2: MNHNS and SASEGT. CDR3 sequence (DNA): TGTGCCAGCAGTCCCCGGTTGAACACTGAAGCTTTCTTT. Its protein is CASSPRLNTEAFF.

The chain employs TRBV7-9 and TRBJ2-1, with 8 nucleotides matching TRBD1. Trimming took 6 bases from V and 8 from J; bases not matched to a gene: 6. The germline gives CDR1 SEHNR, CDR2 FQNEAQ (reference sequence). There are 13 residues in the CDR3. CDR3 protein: CASRLTGVDEQFF. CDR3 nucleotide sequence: TGTGCCAGCAGACTGACAGGGGTGGATGAGCAGTTCTTC. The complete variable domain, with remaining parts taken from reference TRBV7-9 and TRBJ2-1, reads DTGVSQNPRHKITKRGQNVTFRCDPISEHNRLYWYRQTLGQGPEFLTYFQNEAQLEKSRLLSDRFSAERPKGSFSTLEIQRTEQGDSAMYLCASRLTGVDEQFFGPGTRLTVL.

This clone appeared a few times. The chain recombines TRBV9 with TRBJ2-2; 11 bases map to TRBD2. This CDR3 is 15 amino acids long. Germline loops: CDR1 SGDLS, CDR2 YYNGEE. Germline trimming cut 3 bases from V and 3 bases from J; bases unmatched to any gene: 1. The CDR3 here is CASSGSGGDTGELFF. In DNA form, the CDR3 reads TGTGCCAGCAGCGGTAGCGGGGGGGACACCGGGGAGCTGTTTTTT. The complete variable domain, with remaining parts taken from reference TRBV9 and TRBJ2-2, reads DSGVTQTPKHLITATGQRVTLRCSPRSGDLSVYWYQQSLDQGLQFLIQYYNGEERAKGNILERFSAQQFPDLHSELNLSSLELGDSALYFCASSGSGGDTGELFFGEGSRLTVL.

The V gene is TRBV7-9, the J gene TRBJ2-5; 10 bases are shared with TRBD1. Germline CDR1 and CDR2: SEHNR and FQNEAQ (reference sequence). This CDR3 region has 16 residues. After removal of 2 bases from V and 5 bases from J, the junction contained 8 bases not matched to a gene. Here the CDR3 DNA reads TGTGCCAGCAGCTTAACACCGACAGGGGGCGCGGAGACCCAGTACTTC. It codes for CASSLTPTGGAETQYF.

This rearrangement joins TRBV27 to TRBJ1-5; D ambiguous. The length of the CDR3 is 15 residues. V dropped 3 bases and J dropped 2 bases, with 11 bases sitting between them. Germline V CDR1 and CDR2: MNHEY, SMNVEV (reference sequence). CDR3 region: CASSFSGIGNQPQHF. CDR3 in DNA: TGTGCCAGCAGTTTCTCGGGTATTGGCAATCAGCCCCAGCATTTT.